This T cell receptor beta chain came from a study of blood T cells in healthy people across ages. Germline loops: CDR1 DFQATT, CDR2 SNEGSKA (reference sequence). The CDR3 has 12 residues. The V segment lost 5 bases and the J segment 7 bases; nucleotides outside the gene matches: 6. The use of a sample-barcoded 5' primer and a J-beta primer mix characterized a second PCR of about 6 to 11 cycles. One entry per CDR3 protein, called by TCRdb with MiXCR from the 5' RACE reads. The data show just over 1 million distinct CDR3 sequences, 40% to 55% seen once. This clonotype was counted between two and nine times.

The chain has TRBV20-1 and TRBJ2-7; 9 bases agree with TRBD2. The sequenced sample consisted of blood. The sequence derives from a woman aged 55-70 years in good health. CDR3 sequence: CSAVGLANEQYF. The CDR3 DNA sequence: TGCAGTGCTGTCGGACTAGCGAATGAGCAGTACTTC.